A selection of T cell receptor beta chains follows, all from one sample in a study of a mutant IDH1 vaccine in newly diagnosed glioma. Assay: immunoSEQ multiplex PCR; the TCRdb copy retains only in-frame clones and omits some. Of about 67,000 clones listed, over 70% are singletons. What these receptors recognize is not known. Sample: PBMCs, taken from a glioma patient whose treatment included an IDH1 peptide vaccine. These TCRs come from a man between 18 and 29 years old with glioma. Both conserved end residues are part of each CDR3. The D gene is left open where the match is weak. Where a row states a size, it is once, few, many or the class of an expanded clone; other rows omit it.

j_gene,v_gene,d_gene,abundance,CDR3aa,CDR3nt
TRBJ2-7,TRBV18,.,.,CASLPGDSSYEQYF,TGTGCCAGCCTCCCGGGAGATAGCTCCTACGAGCAGTACTTC
TRBJ1-1,TRBV5-5,TRBD1,.,CASSPQGAGNTEAFF,TGTGCCAGCAGCCCACAGGGGGCCGGGAACACTGAAGCTTTCTTT
TRBJ1-1,TRBV19,.,.,CASIPSRNTEAFF,TGTGCCAGTATCCCCAGCCGGAACACTGAAGCTTTCTTT
TRBJ1-4,TRBV18,.,.,CASSPPTEVNEKLFF,TGTGCCAGCTCACCACCGACGGAGGTCAATGAAAAACTGTTTTTT
TRBJ2-3,TRBV4-3,TRBD1,.,CASSQRQGPVTDTQYF,TGCGCCAGCAGCCAAAGACAGGGTCCCGTCACAGATACGCAGTATTTT
TRBJ1-4,TRBV6-1,TRBD1,.,CASNRDRVTKLFF,TGTGCCAGCAACAGGGACAGGGTCACGAAACTGTTTTTT
TRBJ1-1,TRBV30,.,few,CAWSAQGLMNTEAFF,TGTGCCTGGAGTGCCCAGGGACTCATGAACACTGAAGCTTTCTTT
TRBJ2-7,TRBV5-1,TRBD1,.,CASSFSGTGFREQYF,TGCGCCAGCAGCTTTTCTGGGACAGGGTTCCGCGAGCAGTACTTC
TRBJ2-7,TRBV30,.,.,CAWGGTLYEQYF,TGTGCCTGGGGAGGGACACTTTACGAGCAGTACTTC
TRBJ1-2,TRBV29-1,.,.,CSVGAGTNYGYTF,TGCAGCGTTGGGGCCGGGACTAACTATGGCTACACCTTC
TRBJ2-1,TRBV29-1,TRBD2,.,CSSQREDEQFF,TGCAGCTCCCAGCGGGAGGATGAGCAGTTCTTC
TRBJ1-5,TRBV4-3,TRBD1,.,CASSQDREVNQPQHF,TGCGCCAGCAGCCAGGACAGGGAAGTAAATCAGCCCCAGCATTTT
TRBJ1-4,TRBV9,.,.,CASSAGQSRDEKLFF,TGTGCCAGCAGCGCCGGACAGTCGAGGGATGAAAAACTGTTTTTT
TRBJ1-6,TRBV5-1,.,.,CASSLFVGSSDSPLHF,TGCGCCAGCAGCTTGTTTGTAGGGAGCTCGGATTCACCCCTCCACTTT
TRBJ2-4,TRBV29-1,TRBD1,once,CSVKQGAGNIQYF,TGCAGCGTGAAACAGGGGGCAGGAAACATTCAGTACTTC
TRBJ2-7,TRBV6-1,.,.,CASSSGTIYEQYF,TGTGCCAGCAGTTCCGGGACAATTTACGAGCAGTACTTC
TRBJ2-7,TRBV27,TRBD1,.,CASSSRQGLHFTYEQYF,TGTGCCAGCAGTTCCCGACAGGGGCTCCACTTTACCTACGAGCAGTACTTC
TRBJ1-2,TRBV6-6,.,.,CASSQRGEGPYGYTF,TGTGCCAGCAGCCAACGGGGGGAGGGGCCTTATGGCTACACCTTC
TRBJ1-1,TRBV11-2,.,once,CASSVQPGPEAFF,TGTGCCAGCAGCGTTCAACCCGGTCCTGAAGCTTTCTTT
TRBJ1-1,TRBV5-8,.,.,CASSLEPGMNTEAFF,TGTGCCAGCAGCTTGGAGCCGGGAATGAACACTGAAGCTTTCTTT
TRBJ1-1,TRBV18,.,.,CASRSRVGADTEAFF,TGTGCCAGCCGCTCTCGGGTCGGGGCTGACACTGAAGCTTTCTTT
TRBJ1-5,TRBV28,.,.,CASVNRGRNQPQHF,TGTGCCAGCGTCAACCGGGGTCGCAATCAGCCCCAGCATTTT
TRBJ2-1,TRBV4-3,TRBD2,.,CASSQDGTSGTNEQFF,TGCGCCAGCAGCCAAGATGGGACTAGCGGTACCAATGAGCAGTTCTTC
TRBJ1-3,TRBV6-5,.,.,CASRDYVGTIYF,TGTGCCAGCAGGGACTACGTCGGCACCATATATTTT
TRBJ1-2,TRBV9,.,.,CASSQDALNYGYTF,TGTGCCAGCAGCCAAGACGCATTAAACTATGGCTACACCTTC
TRBJ2-7,TRBV6-1,.,.,CASSEVYYYEQYF,TGTGCCAGCAGTGAAGTGTATTACTACGAGCAGTACTTC
TRBJ1-4,TRBV4-3,TRBD1,.,CASSPGGYIQEKLFF,TGCGCCAGCAGCCCAGGGGGGTACATACAAGAAAAACTGTTTTTT
TRBJ2-5,TRBV5-4,.,once,CASSFLQVAGQETQYF,TGTGCCAGCAGCTTTCTTCAAGTGGCGGGGCAAGAGACCCAGTACTTC
TRBJ2-3,TRBV7-9,.,.,CASSLTGVDTQYF,TGTGCCAGCAGCTTAACGGGTGTCGATACGCAGTATTTT
TRBJ2-7,TRBV13,.,.,CASSLGWGAGEQYF,TGTGCCAGCAGCTTAGGGTGGGGAGCCGGCGAGCAGTACTTC
TRBJ2-3,TRBV28,TRBD2,.,CASSSGKRLAGFGGTQYF,TGTGCCAGCAGTTCCGGGAAAAGACTAGCGGGATTCGGTGGTACGCAGTATTTT
TRBJ1-1,TRBV9,TRBD1,few,CASSGPDRDSEAFF,TGTGCCAGCAGCGGACCCGACAGGGACTCTGAAGCTTTCTTT
TRBJ1-1,TRBV7-9,TRBD1,.,CASSSGQARASAFF,TGTGCCAGCAGCTCGGGACAGGCGCGGGCATCGGCTTTCTTT
TRBJ1-4,TRBV28,.,.,CASNMDGEKLFF,TGTGCCAGCAATATGGACGGGGAAAAACTGTTTTTT
TRBJ1-4,TRBV2,.,.,CASSEGLKNEKLFF,TGTGCCAGCAGTGAAGGACTGAAAAATGAAAAACTGTTTTTT
TRBJ2-7,TRBV7-9,.,.,CASSLGTGYEQYF,TGTGCCAGCAGCTTGGGTACGGGCTACGAGCAGTACTTC
TRBJ2-7,TRBV2,.,.,CASTRQRGYEQYF,TGTGCCAGCACGCGTCAGAGGGGCTACGAGCAGTACTTC
TRBJ1-2,TRBV5-1,.,.,CASSLGLIDGYTF,TGCGCCAGCAGCTTGGGGCTTATCGATGGCTACACCTTC
TRBJ1-3,TRBV7-2,.,.,CASSTRNTIYF,TGTGCCAGCAGCACAAGAAACACCATATATTTT
TRBJ1-4,TRBV5-1,.,.,CASSLGGRTNEKLFF,TGCGCCAGCAGCTTGGGAGGGAGAACTAATGAAAAACTGTTTTTT
TRBJ2-7,TRBV5-1,.,.,CASSWGDYEQYF,TGCGCCAGCAGCTGGGGGGACTACGAGCAGTACTTC
TRBJ2-3,TRBV27,.,.,CASSPNTDTQYF,TGTGCCAGCAGCCCGAACACAGATACGCAGTATTTT
TRBJ2-5,TRBV19,.,.,CARTPVSGTQYF,TGTGCCCGAACCCCAGTGTCCGGGACCCAGTACTTC
TRBJ2-7,TRBV28,TRBD2,.,CASSLFTGRAGGYEQYF,TGTGCCAGCAGTTTATTTACTGGCCGGGCGGGAGGATACGAGCAGTACTTC
TRBJ1-1,TRBV5-6,.,.,CASSLRGTEAFF,TGTGCCAGCAGCTTGCGGGGCACTGAAGCTTTCTTT
TRBJ1-5,TRBV6-5,.,.,CASSYSFQGNQPQHF,TGTGCCAGCAGTTACTCGTTTCAGGGCAATCAGCCCCAGCATTTT
TRBJ1-1,TRBV19,TRBD1,few,CASSITGGTEAFF,TGTGCCAGTAGTATAACAGGGGGCACTGAAGCTTTCTTT
TRBJ2-7,TRBV6-5,.,.,CASSPALVRGAEQYF,TGTGCCAGCAGTCCTGCCCTTGTCAGGGGAGCCGAGCAGTACTTC
TRBJ2-7,TRBV6-5,.,once,CASSLVWGADYEQYF,TGTGCCAGCAGTTTGGTCTGGGGGGCTGATTACGAGCAGTACTTC
TRBJ2-3,TRBV28,.,.,CASSSSRRGLEDTQYF,.
TRBJ2-6,TRBV23-1,.,.,CASSQSEGAGANVLTF,TGCGCCAGCAGTCAATCTGAGGGGGCTGGGGCCAACGTCCTGACTTTC
TRBJ2-7,TRBV7-8,.,.,CASSLFVAGGGAEQYF,TGTGCCAGCAGCTTATTCGTAGCCGGTGGGGGAGCCGAGCAGTACTTC
TRBJ1-6,TRBV18,.,.,CASSPSSSYNSPLHF,TGTGCCAGCTCACCATCTAGCTCCTATAATTCACCCCTCCACTTT